What follows is one T cell receptor (beta chain) and its context. These data originate in a study of cytomegalovirus exposure and HLA in healthy donors. On the study more broadly: Sequencing of about 200 million T cells in an earlier analysis found 120 million or so unique TCR beta sequences.

60 Vbeta and 13 Jbeta primers were used in PCR. Libraries were prepared by immunoSEQ multiplex PCR; TCRdb keeps only in-frame clonotypes and omits some of them. Of fewer than 85,000 clones detected, 78% appear once; the ten largest clones hold about 5.5%. Sequenced material: PBMCs. The sequence derives from a male donor in good health and CMV-seropositive.

CDR3 sequence (DNA): TGTGCCAGCAGTCCGCCAGGGGTATACAATGAGCAGTTCTTC. Its translation: CASSPPGVYNEQFF. V and J are TRBV27 and TRBJ2-1; tentatively, D is TRBD1 (6 bases). Germline assignment: CDR1 MNHEY and CDR2 SMNVEV (reference sequence). Trimming took 5 bases from V and 4 from J, leaving 12 bases between them. There are 14 residues in the CDR3.